A selection of T cell receptor beta chains follows, all from one sample in a study of cytomegalovirus exposure and HLA in healthy donors. Assay: immunoSEQ multiplex PCR; the TCRdb copy retains only in-frame clones and omits some. The top ten clones hold around 1.9% of a sample with 150,000 to 200,000 clones, approximately 80% of them seen once. The material sequenced was PBMCs. The source of these receptors is a woman under 30 in good health and CMV-seronegative. CDR3s include the opening cysteine and the closing phenylalanine or tryptophan. Each record gives: D gene, CDR3 length, V gene, J gene, CDR3 DNA, CDR3 protein. A D gene is named only where the DNA matches it firmly.

TRBD1,13,TRBV2,TRBJ1-2,TGTGCCAGCAGACCTAGGACAGGGGTTGGCTACACCTTC,CASRPRTGVGYTF
.,11,TRBV20-1,TRBJ1-1,TGCAGTGCAGCCGAGAACACTGAAGCTTTCTTT,CSAAENTEAFF
.,16,TRBV9,TRBJ2-3,TGTGCCAGCAGCGTAGCGCCGGGATGGGGCACAGATACGCAGTATTTT,CASSVAPGWGTDTQYF
TRBD1,18,TRBV4-1,TRBJ1-2,TGCGCCAGCAGCCTGCTTCCGGGACAGACGATATATAACTATGGCTACACCTTC,CASSLLPGQTIYNYGYTF
.,12,TRBV6-7,TRBJ2-4,TGCGTCAAGGGGCAAGCCAAAAACATTCAGTACTTC,CVKGQAKNIQYF
.,15,TRBV19,TRBJ1-5,TGTGCCAGTAACCGTATGGAGATTAGCAATCAGCCCCAGCATTTT,CASNRMEISNQPQHF
TRBD2,16,TRBV5-1,TRBJ2-2,TGCGCCAGCAGCTCCGGGACTAGCGAGGTTCCCGGGGAGCTGTTTTTT,CASSSGTSEVPGELFF
TRBD1,12,TRBV25-1,TRBJ2-7,TGTGCCAGCAGTGACAGGGGGTACGAGCAGTACTTC,CASSDRGYEQYF
.,14,TRBV19,TRBJ1-1,TGTGCCAGTAGTATCGGGAGAACGAACACTGAAGCTTTCTTT,CASSIGRTNTEAFF
TRBD1,16,TRBV19,TRBJ1-5,TGTGCCAGTACTCCCTCCCGGGACAGTATTTTGAGGCCCCAGCATTTT,CASTPSRDSILRPQHF
.,15,TRBV7-9,TRBJ1-6,TGTGCCAGCAGCAATAGTGGGACTGGGATTTCACCCCTCCACTTT,CASSNSGTGISPLHF
.,14,TRBV18,TRBJ1-1,TGTGCCAGCTCAGAGAGGGGGGGTGAAACTGAAGCTTTCTTT,CASSERGGETEAFF